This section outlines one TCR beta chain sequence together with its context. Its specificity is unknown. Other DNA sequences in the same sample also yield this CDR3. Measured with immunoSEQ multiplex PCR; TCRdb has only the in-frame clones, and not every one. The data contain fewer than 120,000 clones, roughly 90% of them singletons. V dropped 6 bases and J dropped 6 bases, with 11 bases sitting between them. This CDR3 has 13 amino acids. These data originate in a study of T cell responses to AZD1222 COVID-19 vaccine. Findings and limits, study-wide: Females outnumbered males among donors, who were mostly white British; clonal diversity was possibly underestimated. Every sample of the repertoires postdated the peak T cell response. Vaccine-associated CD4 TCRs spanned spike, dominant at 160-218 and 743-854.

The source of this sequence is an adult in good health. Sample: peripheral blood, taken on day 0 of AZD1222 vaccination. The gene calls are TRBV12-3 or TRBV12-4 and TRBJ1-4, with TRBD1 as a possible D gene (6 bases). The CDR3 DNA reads TGTGCCAGCAGCTTGGGGGGCTATGAAAAACTGTTTTTT. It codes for CASSLGGYEKLFF.